This paragraph reports one T cell receptor beta chain. The method was immunoSEQ multiplex PCR; TCRdb's version includes in-frame clones alone and lacks a portion of them. Here the sample spans about 170,000 clones, roughly 84% being singletons. This sample is part of a study of blood T cell repertoires in COVID-19. The specimen was peripheral blood. This clonotype was sampled from a man in his sixties or seventies with active or convalescent COVID-19.

In DNA form, the CDR3 reads TGTGCCAGCAGCTTAGTGAAACAGGGCGCCTATGGCTACACCTTC. Encoded protein: CASSLVKQGAYGYTF. The chain employs TRBV7-6 and TRBJ1-2; D might be TRBD1 (6 bases). CDR3 length: 15 amino acids. V lost 1 base and J lost 4, with 13 bases in between. The germline gives CDR1 SGHVS, CDR2 FNYEAQ.